The clone carrying this T cell receptor beta chain was found once. This entry is derived from a study of CD8 T cells in Susac syndrome. Reverse transcription used about 0.45 to 1 ug RNA and random hexamers. An immunoSEQ multiplex PCR generated amplified TCR beta CDR3 products spanning 54 Vbeta and 13 Jbeta. In TCRdb, the immunoSEQ multiplex PCR reads were re-called with MiXCR into one record per CDR3 protein. The sample contains about 250,000 distinct CDR3 sequences, 93% of which appear only once. Negative isolation was applied to CD8+ and CD4+ T cells, and FACS enrichment was applied to TEMRA cells. Sequencing was carried out using CD4+ T cells from PBMCs. This TCR derives from a human donor with multiple sclerosis.

CDR3 sequence: CSARDRQLNTEAFF. The CDR3 DNA reads as TGCAGTGCTAGAGATAGACAGTTGAACACTGAAGCTTTCTTT. This chain joins TRBV20-1 and TRBJ1-1; tentatively, D is TRBD1 (5 bases). Germline CDR1 DFQATT, CDR2 SNEGSKA (reference sequence). The CDR3 loop spans 14 amino acids. Trimming shortened V by 0 bases and J by 0 bases, and 8 bases separated the two germline ends.